The 28 T cell receptor beta chains presented below share a single source sample, sequenced in a study of cytomegalovirus exposure and HLA in healthy donors. Primers included in the PCR were 60 Vbeta and 13 Jbeta primers. Profiled with immunoSEQ multiplex PCR; TCRdb holds only in-frame clones, not every one. The data show 150,000 to 200,000 clones, roughly 80% seen once. The sample was PBMCs. These receptors were taken from a woman in her forties or fifties in good health and CMV-seronegative.

V usage is TRBV28 and J usage is TRBJ2-7; weak D call: TRBD1 (6 bases). This CDR3 is 13 amino acids long. The germline V and J ends were trimmed by 6 bases and 2 bases, with 11 bases remaining between them. The germline gives CDR1 MDHEN, CDR2 SYDVKM. CDR3 sequence (DNA): TGTGCCAGCAGACCGGACAGTCCCTACGAGCAGTACTTC. Translating it yields CASRPDSPYEQYF. The full variable domain, in which reference TRBV28 and TRBJ2-7 provide the parts outside the CDR3, is DVKVTQSSRYLVKRTGEKVFLECVQDMDHENMFWYRQDPGLGLRLIYFSYDVKMKEKGDIPEGYSVSREKKERFSLILESASTNQTSMYLCASRPDSPYEQYFGPGTRLTVT.

The J gene is TRBJ1-1, the V gene TRBV7-2; 9 bases fit TRBD1. Trimming took 4 bases from V and 7 from J; bases not matched to a gene: 7. The CDR3 sequence is 14 residues long. The V gene's germline CDR1 is SGHTA and CDR2 FQGNSA. The CDR3 DNA is TGTGCCAGCAGCTCCACCGGGACAGGGATTGAAGCTTTCTTT. This encodes CASSSTGTGIEAFF. The whole variable domain, filled in from reference TRBV7-2 and TRBJ1-1, reads GAGVSQSPSNKVTEKGKDVELRCDPISGHTALYWYRQSLGQGLEFLIYFQGNSAPDKSGLPSDRFSAERTGGSVSTLTIQRTQQEDSAVYLCASSSTGTGIEAFFGQGTRLTVV.

V and J are TRBV28 and TRBJ2-5; TRBD2 agrees at 11 bases. The CDR3 has 14 amino acids. Unmatched junction bases numbered 2, after V lost 6 bases and J lost 2 bases. CDR1 is MDHEN and CDR2 is SYDVKM in the germline V gene. CDR3 region: CASRRLAGQETQYF. The CDR3 DNA follows: TGTGCCAGCAGGCGACTAGCGGGACAAGAGACCCAGTACTTC.

This clone was recorded only once. The chain combines TRBV4-3 with TRBJ2-2, with 10 bases that match TRBD2. CDR3 length equals 15 residues. The germline CDR1 and CDR2 sequences are LGHNA and YSLEER. The trim removed 0 bases at V and 10 bases at J, leaving 5 bases unmatched. This CDR3 is CASSQDSGGAEELFF. The CDR3 DNA reads TGCGCCAGCAGCCAAGACAGCGGGGGGGCAGAGGAGCTGTTTTTT.

This clone was picked up one time. The V call is TRBV5-1, the J call TRBJ2-7, with 7 nucleotides matching TRBD2. The CDR3 has 15 residues. Germline assignment: CDR1 SGHRS and CDR2 YFSETQ. The V gene end was trimmed by 1 base and the J gene end by 8 bases; junction bases not matched to a gene: 12. In DNA, the CDR3 is TGCGCCAGCAGCTTGTTGGCTAGCGGTGTTAATCAGCAGTACTTC. Amino acids: CASSLLASGVNQQYF.

The V gene is TRBV2, the J gene TRBJ2-7; 8 nucleotides line up with TRBD2. V dropped 5 bases and J dropped 2; count of bases not matched to a gene: 8. This CDR3 has 15 amino acids. Germline CDR1 reads SNHLY; CDR2 reads FYNNEI. CDR3 DNA sequence: TGTGCCAGCAGTTTTCGGGGGGGTAAAACCTACGAGCAGTACTTC. Protein product: CASSFRGGKTYEQYF. The variable domain in full, with the rest retrieved from reference TRBV2 and TRBJ2-7, is EPEVTQTPSHQVTQMGQEVILRCVPISNHLYFYWYRQILGQKVEFLVSFYNNEISEKSEIFDDQFSVERPDGSNFTLKIRSTKLEDSAMYFCASSFRGGKTYEQYFGPGTRLTVT.

The chain carries TRBV5-1 and TRBJ2-3, with 14 bases fitting TRBD2. Germline V lookup: CDR1 SGHRS, CDR2 YFSETQ. The V segment lost 1 base and the J segment 0 bases; nucleotides outside the gene matches: 10. This CDR3 contains 20 residues. The CDR3 sequence is CASSLTRLAGGPPSTDTQYF. The CDR3 DNA sequence: TGCGCCAGCAGCTTGACTCGACTAGCGGGAGGGCCGCCTAGCACAGATACGCAGTATTTT.

The chain carries TRBV7-2 and TRBJ2-5, with 12 nucleotides matching TRBD2. This CDR3 contains 17 residues. With V trimmed by 2 bases and J by 5 bases, 9 bases remained unmatched. Germline CDR1 reads SGHTA; CDR2 reads FQGNSA. DNA of the CDR3: TGTGCCAGCAGCTTAACTAGCGGGAGGACCCTTGGGGAGACCCAGTACTTC. It encodes CASSLTSGRTLGETQYF.

The V gene is TRBV7-2, the J gene TRBJ2-1; 12 bases line up with TRBD2. The CDR3 is 18 residues long. Trimming removed 5 bases from V and 7 bases from J; junction bases left unmatched: 15. Germline CDR1 reads SGHTA; CDR2 reads FQGNSA. In DNA form, the CDR3 reads TGTGCCAGCAGCCCATGGACTAGCGGGATCCTAAATACGAATGAGCAGTTCTTC. It yields the protein CASSPWTSGILNTNEQFF. The whole variable domain, remainder taken from reference TRBV7-2 and TRBJ2-1, is GAGVSQSPSNKVTEKGKDVELRCDPISGHTALYWYRQSLGQGLEFLIYFQGNSAPDKSGLPSDRFSAERTGGSVSTLTIQRTQQEDSAVYLCASSPWTSGILNTNEQFFGPGTRLTVL.

This chain joins TRBV6-1 and TRBJ1-1, with D tentatively TRBD1 (5 bases). CDR3 length: 15 amino acids. Deletions cut 6 bases from V and 1 base from J, with 15 bases between. Germline CDR1 is MNHNS and CDR2 is SASEGT. The CDR3 DNA reads as TGTGCCAGCAGATCAAGATTGGACAAGAACACTGAAGCTTTCTTT. Translating it yields CASRSRLDKNTEAFF.

This clone was found a few times. The chain uses TRBV27 and TRBJ1-5, with D possibly TRBD1 on 5 matching bases. This CDR3 region has 16 residues. Germline assignment: CDR1 MNHEY and CDR2 SMNVEV (reference sequence). The V end was cut by 6 bases, the J end by 0 bases, with 15 bases between. DNA of the CDR3: TGTGCCAGCAGCCCATGGGAGGGGCATAGCAATCAGCCCCAGCATTTT. Translation gives CASSPWEGHSNQPQHF.

This clone was seen only a few times. J is TRBJ2-7 and V is TRBV5-1; the match to TRBD1 covers 9 bases. Germline loops: CDR1 SGHRS, CDR2 YFSETQ. The CDR3 covers 14 residues. The J segment lost 4 bases and the V segment lost 7 bases, leaving 9 bases of the junction unmatched. Here the CDR3 reads CASGTGGLGYEQYF. The CDR3 nucleotides read TGCGCCAGCGGAACAGGGGGCTTAGGATACGAGCAGTACTTC.

The V gene is TRBV5-1, the J gene TRBJ2-3, with D possibly TRBD1 on 6 matching bases. With 0 bases removed from V and 0 bases from J, the gap between germline ends came to 8 bases. Looked up from germline, CDR1 is SGHRS and CDR2 is YFSETQ. The CDR3 contains 15 residues. The CDR3 protein is CASSLGGPSTDTQYF. The CDR3 coding sequence is TGCGCCAGCAGCTTGGGGGGGCCTAGCACAGATACGCAGTATTTT.

This sequence joins TRBV19 and TRBJ1-2, with D possibly matching TRBD1 (5 bases). CDR1 and CDR2 (germline): LNHDA, SQIVND (reference sequence). This CDR3 has 14 residues. V lost 7 bases and J lost 0, with 12 bases in between. CDR3: CASKTGPSNYGYTF. The CDR3 DNA follows: TGTGCCAGTAAAACAGGACCCTCTAACTATGGCTACACCTTC.

The V call is TRBV7-2, the J call TRBJ1-3, with D possibly matching TRBD1 (6 bases). From germline, CDR1 is SGHTA and CDR2 FQGNSA. Trimming pared 1 base from V and 7 bases from J, leaving 11 bases between. The CDR3 spans 14 residues. The CDR3 loop is CASSLDGGLNTIYF. For the CDR3, the DNA is TGTGCCAGCAGCTTAGACGGGGGGCTGAACACCATATATTTT.

CDR3 in amino acids: CASSPGTTFHGYTF. In nucleotides, the CDR3 is TGTGCCAGCAGCCCCGGGACAACTTTTCATGGCTACACCTTC. The V call is TRBV5-6, the J call TRBJ1-2; TRBD1 is a possible D gene (6 bases). This CDR3 spans 14 amino acids. V dropped 4 bases and J dropped 6 bases, with 16 bases sitting between them. Germline values: CDR1 SGHDT, CDR2 YYEEEE.

This clone showed up just once. This rearrangement joins TRBV19 to TRBJ1-5; TRBD1 agrees at 7 bases. Germline V gene data show CDR1 as LNHDA and CDR2 as SQIVND (reference sequence). This CDR3 is built from 16 residues. With V trimmed by 6 bases and J by 1 base, 9 bases remained unmatched. For the CDR3, the DNA is TGTGCCAGTAGCCCCCGAGGGGGCGAGAGCAATCAGCCCCAGCATTTT. Encoded protein: CASSPRGGESNQPQHF.

The chain employs TRBV7-2 and TRBJ1-3, with D perhaps TRBD1 (5 bases). V was trimmed by 1 base and J by 2 bases, leaving 6 bases between them. CDR3 size: 14 residues. In germline, CDR1 is SGHTA, CDR2 FQGNSA. The CDR3 loop reads CASSLGGTGNTIYF. CDR3 DNA sequence: TGTGCCAGCAGCTTAGGGGGCACTGGAAACACCATATATTTT.

The chain links TRBV4-3 to TRBJ1-2, with D possibly being TRBD1 (6 bases). Trimming took off 0 bases at V and 4 bases at J, with 15 bases between the two ends. Per the germline V gene, CDR1 is LGHNA and CDR2 is YSLEER. The CDR3 runs to 16 residues. CDR3 sequence: CASSQDPHLDSYGYTF. The CDR3 DNA reads TGCGCCAGCAGCCAAGATCCCCACTTGGACAGCTATGGCTACACCTTC.

This clone was recorded once. The V gene is TRBV6-4, the J gene TRBJ1-1, with 8 bases that match TRBD1. V shed 7 bases and J 4 bases; nucleotides not matched to a gene: 8. The CDR3 spans 14 residues. From germline, CDR1 is MRHNA and CDR2 SNTAGT. The CDR3 nucleotides are TGTGCCAGCAAACCAGACAGGGGTGTCACTGAAGCTTTCTTT. Translated, it gives CASKPDRGVTEAFF.

The chain uses TRBV10-2 and TRBJ2-3; 8 nucleotides align to TRBD1. V lost 6 bases to trimming and J lost 2 bases; unmatched junction nucleotides: 4. Germline V gives CDR1 WSHSY, CDR2 SAAADI. This CDR3 contains 14 residues. In DNA form, the CDR3 reads TGCGCCAGCAGAGAGACAGGGGCCACAGATACGCAGTATTTT. Its protein is CASRETGATDTQYF.

CDR3 region: CASSYGQGTSGIVYEQYF. DNA of the CDR3: TGTGCCAGCAGCTACGGACAGGGGACTAGCGGGATAGTCTACGAGCAGTACTTC. V gene TRBV27 combines with J gene TRBJ2-7; 13 bases line up with TRBD2. Germline assignment: CDR1 MNHEY and CDR2 SMNVEV (reference sequence). Trimming removed 6 bases from V and 3 bases from J; junction bases left unmatched: 14. The CDR3 has 18 amino acids.

CDR3 nucleotide sequence: TGTGCCACCAGCGGGGGGGGCACTAGCACAGATACGCAGTATTTT. It encodes CATSGGGTSTDTQYF. The rearrangement uses TRBV15 and TRBJ2-3; TRBD2 is a possible D gene (7 bases). The CDR3 covers 15 residues. Trimming removed 5 bases from V and 0 bases from J, with 12 bases in between. Germline V gene data show CDR1 as LNHNV and CDR2 as YYDKDF (reference sequence). Supplemented by reference TRBV15 and TRBJ2-3, the full variable domain reads DAMVIQNPRYQVTQFGKPVTLSCSQTLNHNVMYWYQQKSSQAPKLLFHYYDKDFNNEADTPDNFQSRRPNTSFCFLDIRSPGLGDTAMYLCATSGGGTSTDTQYFGPGTRLTVL.

V is TRBV2 and J is TRBJ1-4; D is possibly TRBD1 (5 bases). V lost 4 bases to trimming and J lost 13 bases, with 16 bases between them. CDR3 length: 13 residues. The germline V gene encodes CDR1 SNHLY and CDR2 FYNNEI. CDR3 bases: TGTGCCAGCAGTGCGAGGGGAAGGGGAGGACTGTTTTTT. This gives the protein CASSARGRGGLFF.

With respect to this clone: The same CDR3 can be traced to other DNA sequences in this sample. The V call is TRBV27, the J call TRBJ2-3, with 8 bases aligning to TRBD2. This CDR3 has 14 residues. Germline V lookup: CDR1 MNHEY, CDR2 SMNVEV (reference sequence). V was pared by 6 bases and J by 3 bases, with 5 bases of the junction left unmatched. The CDR3 reads CASRTGGQTDTQYF. CDR3 nucleotides: TGTGCCAGCAGGACGGGGGGGCAAACAGATACGCAGTATTTT.

This sequence joins TRBV5-1 and TRBJ2-1, with no clear D. Germline CDR1 is SGHRS and CDR2 is YFSETQ. This CDR3 contains 15 residues. V lost 5 bases, J lost 0 bases, and 12 bases lay in between. CDR3 nucleotide sequence: TGCGCCAGCAGGGAGAGCAGAAGCTCCTACAATGAGCAGTTCTTC. Its translation: CASRESRSSYNEQFF.

This chain uses TRBV19 with TRBJ2-4, with D hard to call. The germline V gene has CDR1 LNHDA and CDR2 SQIVND (reference sequence). The CDR3 runs to 14 residues. Deletions cut 0 bases from V and 6 bases from J, with 9 bases between. CDR3 nucleotide sequence: TGTGCCAGTAGTATAGAGGGCAGAAGAAACATTCAGTACTTC. It translates to CASSIEGRRNIQYF.

J is TRBJ1-2 and V is TRBV19, with no clear D. The CDR3 runs 12 residues. V was trimmed by 8 bases and J by 4 bases, leaving 11 bases between them. The germline gives CDR1 LNHDA, CDR2 SQIVND (reference sequence). CDR3 residues: CASEGLGYGYTF. The DNA of the CDR3 is TGTGCCAGTGAGGGTCTTGGCTATGGCTACACCTTC.